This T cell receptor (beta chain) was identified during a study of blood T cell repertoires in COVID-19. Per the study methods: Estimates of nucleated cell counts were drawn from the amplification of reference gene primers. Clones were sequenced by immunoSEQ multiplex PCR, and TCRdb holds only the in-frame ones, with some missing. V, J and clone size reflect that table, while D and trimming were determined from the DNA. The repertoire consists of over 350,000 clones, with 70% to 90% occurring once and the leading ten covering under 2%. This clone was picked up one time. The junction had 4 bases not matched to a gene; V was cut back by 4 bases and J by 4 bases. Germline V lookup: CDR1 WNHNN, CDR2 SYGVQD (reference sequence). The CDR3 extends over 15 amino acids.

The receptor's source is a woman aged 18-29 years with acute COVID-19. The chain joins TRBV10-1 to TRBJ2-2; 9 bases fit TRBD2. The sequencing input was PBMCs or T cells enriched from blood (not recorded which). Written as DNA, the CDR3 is TGCGCCAGCAGTGCCTCTAGCGGGATCACCGGGGAGCTGTTTTTT. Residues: CASSASSGITGELFF.